These 28 T cell receptor beta chains came from one sample sequenced in a study of molecular identifiers for immune sequencing clone quantification. Via MiXCR, TCRdb re-called the PCR reads, giving one row per CDR3 protein. The sample consists of 100,000 or so distinct CDR3 sequences, 36% of them appearing once. Sequencing was done on a sample of naive CD8+ T cells from blood, with Jurkat cell RNA spiked in. Subset defined: FACS-sorted CD8+CD4-CCR7+CD45RA+ naive T cells. These receptors were collected from a human donor in good health. Some libraries in this study had Jurkat cell RNA spiked in.

This rearrangement joins TRBV25-1 to TRBJ2-7; 7 nucleotides line up with TRBD2. This CDR3 has 13 residues. Per the germline V gene, CDR1 is MGHDK and CDR2 is SYGVNS. Unmatched junction bases numbered 3, after V lost 1 base and J lost 6 bases. The CDR3 region is CASSESGRGEQYF. The CDR3 coding sequence is TGTGCCAGCAGTGAATCGGGGAGGGGCGAGCAGTACTTC.

This clonotype has just one count. A much larger clone differs by one base, so this may be a read error. The CDR3 loop reads CASNQVVGAYEQYF. The DNA for the CDR3 is TGCGCCAGCAACCAAGTCGTGGGGGCCTACGAGCAGTACTTC. The chain carries TRBV4-3 and TRBJ2-7; D may match TRBD1 or TRBD2 (5 bases each). The CDR3 consists of 14 residues. CDR1 is LGHNA and CDR2 is YSLEER in the germline V gene.

This clonotype was picked up a small number of times. The CDR3 DNA reads TGTGCCAGCAGTTACTCTCGGCAGGGCGATTGGACAGATACGCAGTATTTT. This sequence encodes CASSYSRQGDWTDTQYF. This chain joins TRBV6-2 or TRBV6-3 and TRBJ2-3, with a tentative D call TRBD1 (5 bases). This CDR3 comprises 17 residues. V lost 0 bases, J lost 3 bases, and 16 bases lay in between. Germline assignment: CDR1 MNHEY and CDR2 SVGEGT.

This clonotype was picked up many times. The chain has TRBV6-5 and TRBJ1-2; 8 nucleotides agree with TRBD1. Germline V gene lookup returns CDR1 MNHEY and CDR2 SVGAGI. Losses at the gene ends were 6 bases for V and 8 bases for J; bases not matched to a gene: 14. This CDR3 spans 15 amino acids. The CDR3 reads CASRSDRGMERGYTF. For the CDR3, the DNA is TGTGCCAGCAGATCAGACAGGGGAATGGAGCGCGGCTACACCTTC.

V gene TRBV28 combines with J gene TRBJ2-5; D call uncertain. Trimming removed 6 bases at V and 5 bases at J, with 13 bases between. The CDR3 is 13 amino acids. CDR1 MDHEN and CDR2 SYDVKM come from the germline V gene. The CDR3 here is CASRSVTAETQYF. The CDR3 DNA sequence: TGTGCCAGCAGATCCGTGACGGCTGAGACCCAGTACTTC.

This rearrangement joins TRBV20-1 to TRBJ2-7; 7 nucleotides line up with TRBD2. This CDR3 contains 13 residues. CDR1 and CDR2 from the germline V gene are DFQATT and SNEGSKA (reference sequence). The CDR3 DNA is TGCATCGCTAGAGATAGCGGGCTGGTCGAGCAGTACTTC. It yields the protein CIARDSGLVEQYF.

J is TRBJ2-7 and V is TRBV14, with 8 bases identical to TRBD2. The junction had 6 bases not matched to a gene; V was cut back by 5 bases and J by 3 bases. Per the germline V gene, CDR1 is SGHDN and CDR2 is FVKESK. This CDR3 comprises 14 residues. The CDR3, as DNA: TGTGCCAGCAGCGCCCTAGCGGGCTACTACGAGCAGTACTTC. Amino acid sequence: CASSALAGYYEQYF.

This clonotype was recorded at least ten times. The chain carries TRBV28 and TRBJ2-7; TRBD1 matches 9 bases. CDR3 size: 14 residues. Trimming took 3 bases from V and 4 from J; bases not matched to a gene: 4. The germline gives CDR1 MDHEN, CDR2 SYDVKM. CDR3: CASSLETGGYEQYF. CDR3 coding DNA: TGTGCCAGCAGTTTGGAGACAGGGGGGTACGAGCAGTACTTC.

The V and J genes are TRBV12-3 or TRBV12-4 and TRBJ2-5; 7 nucleotides match TRBD1. J gave up 3 bases and V 6 bases, and 16 bases lay outside the gene matches. CDR3 length: 17 amino acids. This CDR3 is CASSEPPGQPSEETQYF. The CDR3 DNA is TGTGCCAGCAGCGAACCACCGGGACAGCCCTCCGAAGAGACCCAGTACTTC.

This chain connects TRBV28 to TRBJ2-6; D perhaps matches TRBD2 (5 bases). CDR3 length: 21 residues. V was pared by 11 bases and J by 0 bases, with 32 bases between. The germline CDR1 and CDR2 sequences are MDHEN and SYDVKM. CDR3 amino acids: CACTRRFREVGTHSGANVLTF. As DNA, the CDR3 is TGTGCCTGCACCCGAAGGTTCCGGGAAGTTGGAACGCACTCTGGGGCCAACGTCCTGACTTTC.

The DNA for the CDR3 is TGTGCCAGCAGTCCTAGCCAGACTAGCACAGATACGCAGTATTTT. Protein: CASSPSQTSTDTQYF. This chain links TRBV12-3 or TRBV12-4 with TRBJ2-3, with a tentative D call TRBD2 (5 bases). This CDR3 has 15 residues. Trimming took off 5 bases at V and 0 bases at J, with 12 bases between the two ends.

About this clonotype itself: The conserved closing phenylalanine or tryptophan is absent in this CDR3, likely reflecting a read error. The rearrangement links TRBV11-1 to TRBJ2-7; D not resolved. V was cut by 2 bases and J by 7 bases, with 15 bases left in between. Per the germline V gene, CDR1 is SGHAT and CDR2 is FQDESV (reference sequence). This CDR3 has 14 residues. CDR3 sequence: CASSLSTPAREQYS. Here the CDR3 DNA reads TGTGCCAGCAGCTTATCCACCCCGGCGAGGGAGCAGTACTCC.

This clonotype has just a few counts. The J gene is TRBJ2-7, the V gene TRBV19; possibly TRBD2 for D (6 bases). V was trimmed by 5 bases and J by 2 bases, leaving 16 bases between them. Germline assignment: CDR1 LNHDA and CDR2 SQIVND (reference sequence). This CDR3 has 15 residues. This CDR3 is CASSLEGRSTYEQYF. The CDR3 bases are TGTGCCAGTAGTTTGGAGGGCCGCAGCACCTACGAGCAGTACTTC.

Comment on this clonotype: Given the absence of the conserved phenylalanine or tryptophan at the CDR3 end, a read error is likely. This chain uses TRBV6-5 with TRBJ2-7, with 8 nucleotides matching TRBD1. CDR1 MNHEY and CDR2 SVGAGI come from the germline V gene. Trimming took 5 bases from V and 2 from J; bases not matched to a gene: 5. The CDR3 spans 14 residues. The CDR3 nucleotides are TGTGCCAGCAGTCCGGGACAGGCGCCCTACGAGCAGTACTCC. Amino acids: CASSPGQAPYEQYS.

This clonotype has more than one count but fewer than ten. The rearrangement joins TRBV19 to TRBJ2-4; TRBD1 is a possible D gene (5 bases). The CDR3 is 16 amino acids. Trimming stripped 3 bases from V and 0 bases from J, with 12 bases between. Germline V gene data show CDR1 as LNHDA and CDR2 as SQIVND (reference sequence). DNA of the CDR3: TGTGCCAGTAGTATCGGGCAGGGCGCAGCCAAAAACATTCAGTACTTC. It translates to CASSIGQGAAKNIQYF.

The chain combines TRBV28 with TRBJ2-2; 7 nucleotides match TRBD1. The germline V gene has CDR1 MDHEN and CDR2 SYDVKM. The CDR3 is made up of 15 amino acids. V gave up 3 bases and J gave up 6 bases; unmatched junction bases: 7. The CDR3 region has the DNA TGTGCCAGCAGTTTTGACAGGGTGAGCTCCGGGGAGCTGTTTTTT. Its protein product is CASSFDRVSSGELFF. The full variable domain, rest sourced from reference TRBV28 and TRBJ2-2, is DVKVTQSSRYLVKRTGEKVFLECVQDMDHENMFWYRQDPGLGLRLIYFSYDVKMKEKGDIPEGYSVSREKKERFSLILESASTNQTSMYLCASSFDRVSSGELFFGEGSRLTVL.

Comment on this clonotype: With a much larger clone just one base away, this may be a read error. The gene calls are TRBV5-1 and TRBJ1-1; D perhaps matches TRBD1 (5 bases). CDR3 length: 14 amino acids. The germline gives CDR1 SGHRS, CDR2 YFSETQ. For the CDR3, the DNA is TGCGCCAGTATGAGGGGACTTGATGACACTGAAGCTTACTTT. The encoded protein is CASMRGLDDTEAYF.

The V call is TRBV5-6, the J call TRBJ1-3; no clear D gene. V was shortened by 0 bases and J by 4 bases, with 14 bases between the two germline ends. Germline values: CDR1 SGHDT, CDR2 YYEEEE. The CDR3 is 16 residues long. This chain's CDR3 is CASSLGTGLRGNTIYF. The CDR3 DNA reads as TGTGCCAGCAGCTTGGGGACCGGATTAAGGGGAAACACCATATATTTT.

Details on this clonotype: A read error may explain this, as a much larger clone is one base away. V is TRBV13 and J is TRBJ2-1; D remains ambiguous. The CDR3 loop spans 13 amino acids. Germline V gene data show CDR1 as PRHDT and CDR2 as FYEKMQ (reference sequence). V was clipped by 2 bases and J by 6 bases, with 8 bases between them. CDR3 DNA sequence: TGTGCCAGCAGCTTACACCGCCCCAATGAGCAGTTCTTC. Amino acids: CASSLHRPNEQFF. Full variable domain (remainder filled in from reference TRBV13 and TRBJ2-1): AAGVIQSPRHLIKEKRETATLKCYPIPRHDTVYWYQQGPGQDPQFLISFYEKMQSDKGSIPDRFSAQQFSDYHSELNMSSLELGDSALYFCASSLHRPNEQFFGPGTRLTVL.

Of note for this clonotype: One end of the junction fails to match germline, which may point to a read error. The gene calls are TRBV7-2 and TRBJ2-2, with D perhaps matching TRBD2 (5 bases). CDR3 length: 14 amino acids. CDR1 is SGHTA and CDR2 is FQGNSA in the germline V gene. The CDR3 region has the DNA TGTGCTAGCAGCTTTCTTCCCGGCACCGGGGTGCTGTTTTTT. Residues: CASSFLPGTGVLFF.

This clonotype was seen at least ten times. The chain links TRBV4-2 to TRBJ2-1; D gene ambiguous. In germline, CDR1 is LGHNA, CDR2 YNFKEQ. Trimming took off 0 bases at V and 14 bases at J, with 17 bases between the two ends. The CDR3 extends over 14 amino acids. The CDR3 loop reads CASSQDFQAAAEFF. DNA of the CDR3: TGTGCCAGCAGCCAAGATTTCCAGGCGGCCGCAGAGTTCTTC.

CDR3 residues: CASLGGSRETQYF. In DNA form, the CDR3 reads TGTGCCAGCCTAGGCGGGAGCAGAGAGACCCAGTACTTC. The chain links TRBV6-2 or TRBV6-3 to TRBJ2-5, with 7 bases identical to TRBD2. The CDR3 extends over 13 amino acids. Germline-derived CDR1 and CDR2 are MNHEY and SVGEGT. Trimming removed 8 bases from V and 4 bases from J; junction bases left unmatched: 7.

About this clonotype: The conserved phenylalanine or tryptophan normally closing the CDR3 is absent here, so this likely arose from a read error. The chain employs TRBV19 and TRBJ2-7, with D perhaps matching TRBD1 (6 bases). V lost 5 bases and J lost 4, with 15 bases in between. The CDR3 totals 14 residues. CDR1 LNHDA and CDR2 SQIVND come from the germline V gene (reference sequence). DNA for the CDR3: TGTGCCAGTAGTGCGGACAGCGTCCGATACGAGCAGTACTCC. Amino acids: CASSADSVRYEQYS.

This rearrangement joins TRBV11-2 to TRBJ1-4, with 8 bases fitting TRBD1. This CDR3 is built from 16 residues. Per germline, CDR1 SGHAT and CDR2 FQNNGV. Trimming removed 3 bases from V and 6 bases from J; junction bases left unmatched: 9. CDR3 nucleotides: TGTGCCAGCAGCTTCCACGACAGGGGAATGGATGAAAAACTGTTTTTT. This encodes CASSFHDRGMDEKLFF.

Points on this clonotype: This may come from a read error, since a much larger clone is one base off. This rearrangement joins TRBV29-1 to TRBJ2-2, with a tentative D call TRBD2 (5 bases). Germline CDR1 reads SQVTM; CDR2 reads ANQGSEA. The CDR3 is 12 amino acids. The CDR3 coding sequence is TGCAGCGCCGAACCAGAGACCGGGGAGCTGCTTTTT. Encoded protein: CSAEPETGELLF.

The chain recombines TRBV4-1 with TRBJ2-3; D call uncertain. V was shortened by 1 base and J by 6 bases, with 14 bases between the two germline ends. The CDR3 totals 15 residues. CDR1 and CDR2 (germline): MGHRA, YSYEKL. CDR3 region: CASSQALTATDTQYF. As DNA, the CDR3 is TGCGCCAGCAGCCAAGCACTGACTGCGACGGATACGCAGTATTTT.

At least ten counts were recorded for this clonotype. The V gene is TRBV27, the J gene TRBJ2-7; tentative D call: TRBD2 (5 bases). The germline V and J ends were trimmed by 2 bases and 4 bases, with 15 bases remaining between them. CDR3 length: 15 residues. CDR1 and CDR2 from the germline V gene are MNHEY and SMNVEV (reference sequence). This CDR3 is CASSLNVYGGYEQYF. The DNA of the CDR3 is TGTGCCAGCAGTTTAAATGTGTACGGCGGGTACGAGCAGTACTTC.

The chain uses TRBV7-2 and TRBJ2-7; tentative D call: TRBD1 (5 bases). The V gene lost 3 bases and the J gene lost 3 bases, with 12 bases spanning the gap. The germline gives CDR1 SGHTA, CDR2 FQGNSA. The CDR3 is 14 amino acids. CDR3 nucleotide sequence: TGTGCCAGCAGCTTTTTAGGGGCCCTCTACGAGCAGTACTTC. Amino acid sequence: CASSFLGALYEQYF.